The subject of this entry is one TCR beta chain. The antigen remains unidentified. These data belong to a study of T cell clones after liver transplantation. Background on the study: Pre-transplant mixed lymphocyte reactions yielded third-party-reactive TCRbeta sequences as comparators for graft-donor-reactive sequences. General study results and limits: Low donor cell numbers restricted donor-reactive repertoire measurement in a couple of subjects.

The CDR3 is made up of 15 amino acids. Looked up from germline, CDR1 is MDHEN and CDR2 is SYDVKM. V lost 7 bases, J lost 3 bases, and 16 bases lay in between. Clones were sequenced by immunoSEQ multiplex PCR, and TCRdb holds only the in-frame ones, with some missing. The sample holds roughly 53,000 clones, roughly three quarters seen once. The sample here was CD4+ T cells from blood, taken at the 22-month timepoint. V and J are TRBV28 and TRBJ1-5, with a tentative D call TRBD1 (6 bases). This TCR came from a human patient who received a liver transplant. Some T cells may originate from the graft donor. The CDR3 protein is CASTGGRGDNQPQHF. Here the CDR3 DNA reads TGTGCCAGCACCGGAGGTAGGGGGGACAATCAGCCCCAGCATTTT.